Following are 14 T cell receptor beta chains from one sample sequenced in a study of Graves' ophthalmopathy and Graves' hyperthyroidism. RNA transcripts were the template, and TCR beta CDR3 regions were amplified from them. RT-PCR with HTBI primers came first, then second-round multiplex PCR. TCRdb re-called the multiplex PCR reads with MiXCR, one entry per CDR3 protein. The sample has over 650,000 distinct CDR3 sequences; over 40% are singletons. Specimen: peripheral blood. The receptors come from an adult man with Graves' ophthalmopathy.

Concerning this clonotype: With a much larger clone just one base away, this may be a read error. The chain is built from TRBV20-1 and TRBJ1-5; no reliable D call. The CDR3 contains 11 residues. Germline CDR1 is DFQATT and CDR2 is SNEGSKA (reference sequence). The V gene lost 3 bases and the J gene lost 11 bases, with 11 bases spanning the gap. The CDR3 spells CSARHEGAQHF. CDR3 DNA sequence: TGCAGTGCTAGGCACGAAGGAGCCCAGCATTTT.

In the case of this clonotype: Compared with germline, one end of the junction differs, possibly owing to a read error. The chain links TRBV2 to TRBJ2-7, with 7 bases matching TRBD2. The germline V gene encodes CDR1 SNHLY and CDR2 FYNNEI. The CDR3 consists of 15 residues. The DNA for the CDR3 is TGCGCCAGCAGCTTTTCCGGTAGCGGGCACTACGAGCAGTACTTC. This gives the protein CASSFSGSGHYEQYF.

Remarks on this clonotype: A junction end diverges from the germline sequence, so it may reflect a read error. The chain's CDR3 is CASSYLSLGGRFVHEQYF. In nucleotides, the CDR3 is TGTGCCAGCAGTTACCTATCTCTGGGCGGGAGATTCGTCCACGAGCAGTACTTC. The chain recombines TRBV10-3 with TRBJ2-7; 7 bases match TRBD2. Germline V CDR1 and CDR2: ENHRY, SYGVKD. CDR3 size: 18 residues.

This clonotype has ten or more counts. The genes are TRBV7-3 and TRBJ1-1; TRBD1 aligns across 9 bases. With 5 bases clipped from V and 3 bases from J, the junction kept 4 bases outside the gene matches. This CDR3 is built from 14 residues. The germline CDR1 and CDR2 sequences are SGHTA and FQGTGA. CDR3 amino acids: CASSPTGGYTEAFF. DNA for the CDR3: TGTGCCAGCAGCCCGACAGGGGGGTACACTGAAGCTTTCTTT. Full variable domain (rest looked up from reference TRBV7-3 and TRBJ1-1): GAGVSQTPSNKVTEKGKYVELRCDPISGHTALYWYRQSLGQGPEFLIYFQGTGAADDSGLPNDRFFAVRPEGSVSTLKIQRTERGDSAVYLCASSPTGGYTEAFFGQGTRLTVV.

The genes are TRBV9 and TRBJ2-7, with 8 bases that match TRBD2. This CDR3 has 15 residues. Germline V lookup: CDR1 SGDLS, CDR2 YYNGEE. V lost 5 bases and J lost 0; bases outside the gene matches: 7. CDR3 amino acids: CASSYLSGSSYEQYV. The CDR3 nucleotides are TGTGCCAGCAGTTACTTAAGCGGGAGCTCCTACGAGCAGTACGTC.

This clonotype was seen many times. This chain joins TRBV12-3 or TRBV12-4 and TRBJ1-1; TRBD1 might be the D (5 bases). This CDR3 has 13 residues. V shed 5 bases and J shed 6 bases, with 13 bases lying between them. The CDR3 DNA is TGTGCCAGCAGTACCTCAGGGCTCGCTGAAGCTTTCTTT. Encoded protein: CASSTSGLAEAFF.

This chain connects TRBV6-5 to TRBJ2-5, with D possibly being TRBD2 (7 bases). The last part of the DNA fits TRBJ2-1 better; the J call may be wrong. Looked up from germline, CDR1 is MNHEY and CDR2 is SVGAGI. The CDR3 runs 15 residues. The CDR3 region has the DNA TGTGCCAGCAGCAGAAGGGGGAGGGCCTACAATGAGCAGTTCTTC. Translating gives CASSRRGRAYNEQFF.

At least ten counts were recorded for this clonotype. The chain is built from TRBV7-2 and TRBJ2-2, with a possible D match to TRBD1 (6 bases). The germline gives CDR1 SGHTA, CDR2 FQGNSA. The V end lost 8 bases, the J end lost 7 bases, and 20 bases lay between the germline ends. The CDR3 is 15 residues long. Here the CDR3 DNA reads TGTGCCAGCGGGCAGAACAGGGAACGGGTCGGGGAGCTGTTTTTT. Translated: CASGQNRERVGELFF.

This clonotype was picked up many times. V gene TRBV7-2 combines with J gene TRBJ1-5, with TRBD1 as a possible D gene (5 bases). The CDR3 covers 13 residues. Germline loops: CDR1 SGHTA, CDR2 FQGNSA. V lost 5 bases, J lost 6 bases, and 11 bases lay in between. Here the CDR3 DNA reads TGTGCCAGCAGCACGAGCGACAGTCAGCCCCAGCATTTT. This translates into CASSTSDSQPQHF.

This clonotype was counted ten times or more. The rearrangement joins TRBV14 to TRBJ1-1, with TRBD1 matching over 9 bases. The CDR3 has 15 amino acids. Germline V gene sequence: CDR1 SGHDN, CDR2 FVKESK. J gave up 1 base and V 4 bases, and 4 bases lay outside the gene matches. CDR3 nucleotides: TGTGCCAGCAGCCTTTTGACAGGGGGGAACACTGAAGCTTTCTTT. The encoded protein is CASSLLTGGNTEAFF. Full variable domain (remainder filled in from reference TRBV14 and TRBJ1-1): EAGVTQFPSHSVIEKGQTVTLRCDPISGHDNLYWYRRVMGKEIKFLLHFVKESKQDESGMPNNRFLAERTGGTYSTLKVQPAELEDSGVYFCASSLLTGGNTEAFFGQGTRLTVV.

Notes on this clonotype: This clone may be a read error of a much larger clone one base away. V and J are TRBV5-1 and TRBJ1-6, with 11 bases fitting TRBD1. CDR3 length: 16 residues. Germline CDR1 and CDR2: SGHRS and YFSETQ. Trimming removed 4 bases from V and 2 bases from J; junction bases left unmatched: 2. The CDR3 nucleotides read TGCGCCAGCAGCCTGGGACAGGGGGCCTATAATTCACCCCTCCACTTT. Its protein product is CASSLGQGAYNSPLHF.

As concerns this clonotype: Given a much more abundant clone one base away, this may be a read error. This likely comes from a read error, as the CDR3 has no conserved phenylalanine or tryptophan at its end. The rearrangement uses TRBV19 and TRBJ1-1; unclear D gene. Germline CDR1 LNHDA, CDR2 SQIVND (reference sequence). This CDR3 contains 14 residues. The V end was cut by 5 bases, the J end by 4 bases, with 14 bases between. CDR3: CASSLSRVRTEAFL. For the CDR3, the DNA is TGTGCCAGTAGTCTCTCGAGGGTACGCACTGAAGCTTTCCTT.

The sample holds many counts of this clonotype. The rearrangement links TRBV19 to TRBJ2-7; D is perhaps TRBD2 (5 bases). The CDR3 has 14 residues. Germline V gene sequence: CDR1 LNHDA, CDR2 SQIVND (reference sequence). V shed 3 bases and J shed 2 bases, with 11 bases lying between them. CDR3 nucleotides: TGTGCCAGTAGTATGAGCCCGGGGACCTACGAGCAGTACTTC. It encodes CASSMSPGTYEQYF.

This clonotype was observed at least ten times. This sequence joins TRBV7-9 and TRBJ2-5; D unclear. Germline V lookup: CDR1 SEHNR, CDR2 FQNEAQ (reference sequence). Trimming removed 1 base from V and 1 base from J, with 7 bases in between. The CDR3 is made up of 14 amino acids. The DNA of the CDR3 is TGTGCCAGCAGCTTAGACACGCTCCAAGAGACCCAGTACTTC. Encoded protein: CASSLDTLQETQYF.